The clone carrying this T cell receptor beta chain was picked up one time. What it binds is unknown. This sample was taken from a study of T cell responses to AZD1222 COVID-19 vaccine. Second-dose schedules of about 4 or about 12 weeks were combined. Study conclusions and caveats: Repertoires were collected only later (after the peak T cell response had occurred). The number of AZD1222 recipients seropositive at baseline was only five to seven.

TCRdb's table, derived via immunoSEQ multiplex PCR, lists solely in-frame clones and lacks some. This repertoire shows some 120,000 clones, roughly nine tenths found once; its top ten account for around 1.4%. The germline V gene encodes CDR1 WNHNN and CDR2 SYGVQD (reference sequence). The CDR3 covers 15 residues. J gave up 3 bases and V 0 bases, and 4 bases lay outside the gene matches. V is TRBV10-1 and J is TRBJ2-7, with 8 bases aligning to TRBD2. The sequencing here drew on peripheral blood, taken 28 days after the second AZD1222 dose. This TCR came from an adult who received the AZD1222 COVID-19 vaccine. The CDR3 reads CASSESLAGYYEQYF. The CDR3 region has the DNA TGCGCCAGCAGTGAGTCCCTAGCGGGCTACTACGAGCAGTACTTC.